These 23 T cell receptor beta chains share one sample of origin, sequenced in a study of neoadjuvant anti-PD-1 for oral cavity cancer. Profiling relied on immunoSEQ multiplex PCR, and the TCRdb table lists in-frame clones only, not all of them. The sample lists some 22,000 clones; roughly 29% were seen once. Indicated time point: after neoadjuvant nivolumab, at surgical resection. The source material was tumor tissue, sampled after nivolumab (anti-PD-1) treatment. These receptors all come from a person between 35 and 79 years old with oral cavity squamous cell carcinoma.

This clone was observed a few times. This chain joins TRBV9 and TRBJ1-5, with D unclear. Germline V gives CDR1 SGDLS, CDR2 YYNGEE. Trimming took off 0 bases at V and 5 bases at J, with 6 bases between the two ends. CDR3 size: 13 residues. The chain's CDR3 is CASSVGPYQPQHF. CDR3 bases: TGTGCCAGCAGCGTAGGGCCCTATCAGCCCCAGCATTTT.

The chain combines TRBV25-1 with TRBJ2-5; D ambiguous. This CDR3 comprises 11 residues. V shed 5 bases and J shed 5 bases, with 6 bases lying between them. The V gene's germline CDR1 is MGHDK and CDR2 SYGVNS. The CDR3: CASSRWETQYF. The DNA of the CDR3 is TGTGCCAGCAGTAGGTGGGAGACCCAGTACTTC.

This chain joins TRBV2 and TRBJ2-7, with TRBD1 identical over 7 bases. The CDR3 has 12 amino acids. V lost 5 bases and J lost 6; bases outside the gene matches: 4. From germline, CDR1 is SNHLY and CDR2 FYNNEI. The CDR3 loop reads CASSIGGSEQYF. The CDR3 DNA is TGTGCCAGCAGTATAGGGGGCTCCGAGCAGTACTTC.

This chain joins TRBV9 and TRBJ2-6; D unclear. Germline-derived CDR1 and CDR2 are SGDLS and YYNGEE. The CDR3 totals 15 residues. The V end was cut by 1 base, the J end by 1 base, with 6 bases between. The DNA of the CDR3 is TGTGCCAGCAGCGTAAAGTCTTCTGGGGCCAACGTCCTGACTTTC. Protein product: CASSVKSSGANVLTF.

This clone is classed as medium-sized. This chain links TRBV27 with TRBJ1-1; the D is unclear. The length of the CDR3 is 13 residues. Germline V CDR1 and CDR2: MNHEY, SMNVEV (reference sequence). The V gene lost 2 bases and the J gene lost 0 bases, with 4 bases spanning the gap. CDR3 coding DNA: TGTGCCAGCAGTTTACAAGTGAACACTGAAGCTTTCTTT. Its protein product is CASSLQVNTEAFF.

A few counts support this clone. The J gene is TRBJ2-7, the V gene TRBV6-5; TRBD2 aligns across 11 bases. The J segment lost 8 bases and the V segment lost 0 bases, leaving 3 bases of the junction unmatched. Germline V gives CDR1 MNHEY, CDR2 SVGAGI. This CDR3 is 14 amino acids long. In DNA form, the CDR3 reads TGTGCCAGCAGTTACTCGAGACTAGCGGGAAAGCAGTACTTC. Encoded protein: CASSYSRLAGKQYF.

This clone occurred a few times. The chain carries TRBV6-6 and TRBJ1-5; maybe TRBD1 (5 bases). The CDR3 covers 16 residues. Germline CDR1 MNHNY, CDR2 SVGAGI (reference sequence). The V gene lost 0 bases and the J gene lost 6 bases, with 15 bases spanning the gap. This CDR3 reads CASSYSMSRAGQPQHF. CDR3 nucleotide sequence: TGTGCCAGCAGTTACTCGATGTCCAGGGCTGGTCAGCCCCAGCATTTT.

There are a few counts of this clone. The J gene is TRBJ1-3, the V gene TRBV7-8; 8 bases match TRBD1. Germline V gene sequence: CDR1 SGHVS, CDR2 FQNEAQ. The CDR3 sequence is 16 residues long. J lost 3 bases, V lost 5 bases, and 9 bases had no gene match. CDR3 region: CASSAGQAKVGNTIYF. CDR3 coding DNA: TGTGCCAGCAGCGCGGGACAGGCCAAGGTTGGAAACACCATATATTTT.

V is TRBV28 and J is TRBJ2-7; TRBD2 matches at 11 bases. V lost 4 bases and J lost 7; bases outside the gene matches: 18. The CDR3 spans 18 residues. Looked up from germline, CDR1 is MDHEN and CDR2 is SYDVKM. Here the CDR3 DNA reads TGTGCCAGCAGTTCCCCGATCCCCCGACTAGCGGGGCATCCGGAGCAGTACTTC. Amino acid sequence: CASSSPIPRLAGHPEQYF.

The CDR3 region is CASSFQGGNEQFF. DNA for the CDR3: TGTGCCAGCAGCTTCCAGGGTGGCAATGAGCAGTTCTTC. The chain joins TRBV7-2 to TRBJ2-1, with D possibly TRBD1 on 5 matching bases. Germline V gives CDR1 SGHTA, CDR2 FQGNSA. The CDR3 covers 13 residues. Trimming stripped 3 bases from V and 6 bases from J, with 9 bases between.

V and J are TRBV11-2 and TRBJ2-7, with D perhaps being TRBD1 or TRBD2 (5 bases each). The CDR3 runs 15 residues. Germline CDR1 SGHAT, CDR2 FQNNGV. V was shortened by 1 base and J by 2 bases, with 12 bases between the two germline ends. The CDR3 nucleotides are TGTGCCAGCAGCTTAGGCTGGCAGGGAGCCTACGAGCAGTACTTC. Amino acid sequence: CASSLGWQGAYEQYF.

This clone has only a few counts. The genes are TRBV7-9 and TRBJ1-1; 7 nucleotides line up with TRBD1. V lost 10 bases, J lost 0 bases, and 8 bases stayed unmatched. CDR1 SEHNR and CDR2 FQNEAQ come from the germline V gene (reference sequence). The CDR3 has 14 residues. The CDR3 sequence is CAIPGQRLNTEAFF. The CDR3 nucleotides read TGTGCCATCCCGGGACAGAGATTGAACACTGAAGCTTTCTTT.

There are a few counts of this clone. The chain employs TRBV6-1 and TRBJ1-2; possibly TRBD1 for D (6 bases). Looked up from germline, CDR1 is MNHNS and CDR2 is SASEGT. CDR3 size: 13 residues. Trimming pared 5 bases from V and 7 bases from J, leaving 14 bases between. CDR3 sequence (DNA): TGTGCCAGCAGTCTAGGGACAACAGCTGGCTACACCTTC. Encoded protein: CASSLGTTAGYTF.

The V and J genes are TRBV4-1 and TRBJ1-2; no reliable D call. Per germline, CDR1 MGHRA and CDR2 YSYEKL. CDR3 size: 16 residues. V dropped 0 bases and J dropped 5 bases, with 16 bases sitting between them. DNA of the CDR3: TGCGCCAGCAGCCAAGATCGTTTCACGGCACCATATGGCTACACCTTC. Protein product: CASSQDRFTAPYGYTF.

This clone was picked up a small number of times. The rearrangement uses TRBV6-5 and TRBJ2-7; TRBD2 matches at 10 bases. CDR3 length: 15 amino acids. V was pared by 2 bases and J by 6 bases, with 7 bases of the junction left unmatched. Germline V gives CDR1 MNHEY, CDR2 SVGAGI. Written as DNA, the CDR3 is TGTGCCAGCAGTTACGGGGCTAGCGGGAGTGGCGAGCAGTACTTC. Translation gives CASSYGASGSGEQYF.

CDR3 DNA: TGCGCCAGCAGCCAAGTGGGGGGGTTGGGCACTGAAGCTTTCTTT. Protein sequence: CASSQVGGLGTEAFF. The rearrangement uses TRBV4-1 and TRBJ1-1, with D possibly TRBD1 on 5 matching bases. Trimming removed 1 base from V and 4 bases from J, with 13 bases in between. In germline, CDR1 is MGHRA, CDR2 YSYEKL. The CDR3 loop spans 15 amino acids.

The V gene is TRBV2, the J gene TRBJ2-5, with D maybe TRBD2 (6 bases). The CDR3 is made up of 14 amino acids. CDR1 is SNHLY and CDR2 is FYNNEI in the germline V gene. The V gene lost 7 bases and the J gene lost 3 bases, with 15 bases spanning the gap. This chain's CDR3 is CASTWRDREETQYF. CDR3 nucleotides: TGTGCCAGCACTTGGCGGGACCGAGAAGAGACCCAGTACTTC. Filled out from reference TRBV2 and TRBJ2-5, the complete variable domain reads EPEVTQTPSHQVTQMGQEVILRCVPISNHLYFYWYRQILGQKVEFLVSFYNNEISEKSEIFDDQFSVERPDGSNFTLKIRSTKLEDSAMYFCASTWRDREETQYFGPGTRLLVL.

Regarding this clone: Distinct nucleotide sequences in the sample also encode this CDR3. The CDR3 nucleotides are TGTGCCAGCAGTGACTCATACACCGGGGAGCTGTTTTTT. Translation gives CASSDSYTGELFF. V usage is TRBV6-4 and J usage is TRBJ2-2; no clear D gene. Germline values: CDR1 MRHNA, CDR2 SNTAGT. V was cut by 0 bases and J by 3 bases, with 2 bases left in between. CDR3 size: 13 residues.

The chain couples TRBV27 to TRBJ2-7; either TRBD1 or TRBD2 may supply D (5 bases each). V was cut by 5 bases and J by 0 bases, with 5 bases left in between. Germline CDR1 reads MNHEY; CDR2 reads SMNVEV (reference sequence). This CDR3 has 12 amino acids. The CDR3 sequence is CASSGGSYEQYF. In DNA, the CDR3 is TGTGCCAGCAGTGGGGGCTCCTACGAGCAGTACTTC.

The V call is TRBV11-2, the J call TRBJ1-5; 11 bases are a match to TRBD1. Germline assignment: CDR1 SGHAT and CDR2 FQNNGV. V trimming: 0 bases; J trimming: 10 bases; junction bases outside the gene matches: 2. CDR3 length equals 14 residues. For the CDR3, the DNA is TGTGCCAGCAGCTTAGAGGGACAGGGGGTACCCCAGCATTTT. Residues: CASSLEGQGVPQHF.

The CDR3 DNA reads TGCGCCAGCAGCGTAGCTGCCGGGATCGTGAACACTGAAGCTTTCTTT. Translation gives CASSVAAGIVNTEAFF. This sequence joins TRBV5-1 and TRBJ1-1; unclear D gene. This CDR3 spans 16 amino acids. Germline V gene lookup returns CDR1 SGHRS and CDR2 YFSETQ. V shed 4 bases and J shed 0 bases, with 16 bases lying between them.

This clone was observed a few times. The chain joins TRBV6-4 to TRBJ2-2; D possibly matches TRBD1 or TRBD2 (5 bases each). CDR1 and CDR2 from the germline V gene are MRHNA and SNTAGT. The V gene lost 6 bases and the J gene lost 6 bases, with 14 bases spanning the gap. The CDR3 spans 14 residues. The chain's CDR3 is CASSEGPHAGELFF. DNA of the CDR3: TGTGCCAGCAGCGAGGGGCCGCACGCCGGGGAGCTGTTTTTT.

This sequence joins TRBV18 and TRBJ2-7; unclear D gene. The CDR3 contains 15 residues. Germline loops: CDR1 KGHSH, CDR2 LQKENI. The V and J ends lost 2 bases and 0 bases respectively, with 11 bases between them. CDR3 coding DNA: TGTGCCAGCTCACCAGCCCAGTCAAGCTCCTACGAGCAGTACTTC. Its protein is CASSPAQSSSYEQYF.